These 8 T cell receptor beta chains were sequenced from one sample in a study of blood T cells in healthy people across ages. A J-beta primer mix and a sample-barcoded 5' primer were used in a second PCR of about 7 to 12 cycles. TCRdb re-called the 5' RACE reads with MiXCR, one entry per CDR3 protein. The table includes fewer than 650,000 distinct CDR3 sequences, 27% detected once. Separately, the same data were catalogued under a study of T cells of mothers and their children.

Sequenced input: blood. The receptors were gathered from a boy aged 2-9 years in good health.

This chain joins TRBV11-2 and TRBJ1-4, with TRBD1 matching over 8 bases. The CDR3 has 15 amino acids. CDR1 is SGHAT, CDR2 FQNNGV, per germline. Germline trimming cut 5 bases from V and 10 bases from J; bases unmatched to any gene: 12. The CDR3 region is CASSTLGQETGKLFF. DNA for the CDR3: TGTGCCAGCAGCACTTTGGGACAGGAAACAGGAAAACTGTTTTTT. Full variable domain (outside the CDR3, taken from reference TRBV11-2 and TRBJ1-4): EAGVAQSPRYKIIEKRQSVAFWCNPISGHATLYWYQQILGQGPKLLIQFQNNGVVDDSQLPKDRFSAERLKGVDSTLKIQPAKLEDSAVYLCASSTLGQETGKLFFGSGTQLSVL.

This chain joins TRBV2 and TRBJ1-2; TRBD1 aligns across 7 bases. The germline gives CDR1 SNHLY, CDR2 FYNNEI. The J segment lost 1 base and the V segment lost 2 bases, leaving 7 bases of the junction unmatched. This CDR3 contains 16 residues. The chain's CDR3 is CASSERRGSFNYGYTF. CDR3 bases: TGTGCCAGCAGTGAACGCAGGGGGAGCTTTAACTATGGCTACACCTTC.

In its sample, this clonotype was seen a few times. The rearrangement uses TRBV6-1 and TRBJ1-4; no clear D gene. The CDR3 runs to 21 residues. Germline values: CDR1 MNHNS, CDR2 SASEGT. V lost 2 bases to trimming and J lost 0 bases, with 25 bases between them. CDR3 bases: TGTGCCAGCAGTGAAAAGCGAGCGGAGAGGAGGCATCTTGCAACTAATGAAAAACTGTTTTTT. Protein sequence: CASSEKRAERRHLATNEKLFF.

The rearrangement uses TRBV5-1 and TRBJ2-3; D call uncertain. V lost 1 base and J 0 bases, leaving 6 bases between the germline ends. CDR1 and CDR2 from the germline V gene are SGHRS and YFSETQ. The CDR3 contains 14 residues. The CDR3 coding sequence is TGCGCCAGCAGCTTGATGCCCAGCACAGATACGCAGTATTTT. Amino acid sequence: CASSLMPSTDTQYF.

This clonotype occurred once. CDR3 nucleotide sequence: TGCAGTGCTCTCACGGGGGGGATTGGCCGGGACGAGCAGTACTTC. Its protein is CSALTGGIGRDEQYF. The rearrangement uses TRBV20-1 and TRBJ2-5; 8 nucleotides line up with TRBD2. Judging by the DNA end, TRBJ2-7 fits better; the J call may be wrong. CDR1 is DFQATT, CDR2 SNEGSKA, per germline (reference sequence). The CDR3 has 15 amino acids.

Only a few counts were recorded for this clonotype. The chain has TRBV10-3 and TRBJ1-2, with 7 nucleotides matching TRBD1. Per germline, CDR1 ENHRY and CDR2 SYGVKD. V shed 6 bases, J shed 5 bases, and the junction held 6 bases outside the gene matches. There are 13 residues in the CDR3. The CDR3 coding sequence is TGTGCCATCAGGGGGACAGCGCTTTATGGCTACACCTTC. Amino acid sequence: CAIRGTALYGYTF.

The CDR3 is CASRSGAEAFF. DNA for the CDR3: TGTGCCAGCCGCTCGGGGGCTGAAGCTTTCTTT. The rearrangement joins TRBV5-6 to TRBJ1-1; possibly TRBD1 for D (5 bases). Trimming pared 7 bases from V and 6 bases from J, leaving 10 bases between. CDR3 length equals 11 residues. Germline assignment: CDR1 SGHDT and CDR2 YYEEEE.

CDR3 DNA sequence: TGTGCCAGCAGTTACTCGAGGGCACTCTCAGCCCATGGCTACACCTTC. Translating it yields CASSYSRALSAHGYTF. The J gene is TRBJ1-2, the V gene TRBV6-5, with D unclear. Germline V gives CDR1 MNHEY, CDR2 SVGAGI. The V end was cut by 0 bases, the J end by 6 bases, with 17 bases between. The CDR3 runs to 16 residues.